One sample yielded the 15 T cell receptor beta chains listed below, sequenced in a study of blood T cell repertoires in COVID-19. Sequenced by immunoSEQ multiplex PCR; TCRdb stores in-frame clones only, minus some. Counted here are around 360,000 clones, 87% occurring once; the ten biggest clones make up just under 3%. Material: PBMCs or T cells enriched from blood (not recorded which). The receptors were sampled from a woman in her thirties who had recovered from COVID-19.

V usage is TRBV7-2 and J usage is TRBJ2-7; 8 bases are a match to TRBD2. CDR1 and CDR2 (germline): SGHTA, FQGNSA. V lost 5 bases and J lost 2; bases outside the gene matches: 8. This CDR3 contains 15 residues. CDR3 loop: CASSTNSGAPYEQYF. As DNA, the CDR3 is TGTGCCAGCAGCACAAATAGCGGGGCACCCTACGAGCAGTACTTC.

This clone was counted a few times. The J gene is TRBJ1-6, the V gene TRBV9, with a tentative D call TRBD1 (5 bases). Trimming pared 6 bases from V and 0 bases from J, leaving 16 bases between. Germline values: CDR1 SGDLS, CDR2 YYNGEE. The CDR3 extends over 17 amino acids. CDR3 DNA sequence: TGTGCCAGCACCGCCGGGGGTGGCGGCTCCTATAATTCACCCCTCCACTTT. This sequence encodes CASTAGGGGSYNSPLHF.

The DNA of the CDR3 is TGTGCCAGCAGCTTCGGCCTAGCGGGAGCGGGGTACACCGGGGAGCTGTTTTTT. Amino acids: CASSFGLAGAGYTGELFF. The chain joins TRBV7-9 to TRBJ2-2, with 10 bases lining up with TRBD2. Losses at the gene ends were 3 bases for V and 3 bases for J; bases not matched to a gene: 10. CDR3 length: 18 amino acids. Looked up from germline, CDR1 is SEHNR and CDR2 is FQNEAQ (reference sequence). The full variable domain, in which reference TRBV7-9 and TRBJ2-2 provide the parts outside the CDR3, is DTGVSQNPRHKITKRGQNVTFRCDPISEHNRLYWYRQTLGQGPEFLTYFQNEAQLEKSRLLSDRFSAERPKGSFSTLEIQRTEQGDSAMYLCASSFGLAGAGYTGELFFGEGSRLTVL.

The gene calls are TRBV6-2 or TRBV6-3 and TRBJ2-1; D unresolved. The CDR3 spans 13 residues. V lost 6 bases to trimming and J lost 6 bases, with 12 bases between them. Germline lookup yields CDR1 MNHEY and CDR2 SVGEGT. The CDR3 DNA reads as TGTGCCAGCAGCGTAACGAGACTCAATGAGCAGTTCTTC. Protein product: CASSVTRLNEQFF.

V gene TRBV5-1 combines with J gene TRBJ1-4; D is undetermined. The CDR3 spans 13 residues. Deletions cut 4 bases from V and 3 bases from J, with 7 bases between. Germline values: CDR1 SGHRS, CDR2 YFSETQ. CDR3: CASSEAPNEKLFF. The CDR3 DNA follows: TGCGCCAGCAGCGAGGCACCTAATGAAAAACTGTTTTTT.

This clone appeared a few times. V is TRBV9 and J is TRBJ1-2; TRBD1 agrees at 8 bases. In germline, CDR1 is SGDLS, CDR2 YYNGEE. The CDR3 consists of 18 residues. Trimming removed 0 bases from V and 2 bases from J; junction bases left unmatched: 12. This chain's CDR3 is CASSVDGTGGLRNYGYTF. CDR3 nucleotides: TGTGCCAGCAGCGTAGACGGGACAGGTGGCCTCAGGAACTATGGCTACACCTTC. Drawing the rest from reference TRBV9 and TRBJ1-2, the complete variable domain is DSGVTQTPKHLITATGQRVTLRCSPRSGDLSVYWYQQSLDQGLQFLIQYYNGEERAKGNILERFSAQQFPDLHSELNLSSLELGDSALYFCASSVDGTGGLRNYGYTFGSGTRLTVV.

As concerns this clone: The same CDR3 also results from other DNA sequences found in this sample. The chain links TRBV9 to TRBJ2-5, with D perhaps matching TRBD2 (5 bases). Trimming stripped 0 bases from V and 1 base from J, with 7 bases between. CDR1 and CDR2 from the germline V gene are SGDLS and YYNGEE. The CDR3 runs to 14 residues. The CDR3 DNA follows: TGTGCCAGCAGCGTAGGAGGGCTCCAAGAGACCCAGTACTTC. This sequence encodes CASSVGGLQETQYF.

The V call is TRBV27, the J call TRBJ2-7, with a weak D call TRBD1 (5 bases). Germline assignment: CDR1 MNHEY and CDR2 SMNVEV (reference sequence). V was pared by 5 bases and J by 7 bases, with 12 bases between. The length of the CDR3 is 12 residues. The CDR3 DNA is TGTGCCAGCAGTGAAGGGGCGAGGGAGCAGTACTTC. Translation: CASSEGAREQYF.

The rearrangement uses TRBV13 and TRBJ1-4, with TRBD1 identical over 9 bases. The ends lost 3 bases at V and 8 bases at J; junction bases unmatched: 4. Per the germline V gene, CDR1 is PRHDT and CDR2 is FYEKMQ (reference sequence). The CDR3 loop spans 14 amino acids. CDR3 region: CASSFGTGREKLFF. CDR3 DNA sequence: TGTGCCAGCAGCTTTGGGACAGGGCGAGAAAAACTGTTTTTT.

CDR3 sequence reads: CASSHVQGYYEQYF. The CDR3 DNA is TGTGCCAGCAGCCATGTACAGGGATACTACGAGCAGTACTTC. The chain uses TRBV11-2 and TRBJ2-7; tentative D call: TRBD1 (6 bases). Between the trimmed V and J ends, which lost 5 bases and 3 bases, there was a span of 14 bases. The germline V gene encodes CDR1 SGHAT and CDR2 FQNNGV. The CDR3 has 14 amino acids.

V gene TRBV2 combines with J gene TRBJ2-5; no definite D call. Trimming removed 8 bases at V and 0 bases at J, with 7 bases between. The germline V gene encodes CDR1 SNHLY and CDR2 FYNNEI. The CDR3 totals 12 residues. The CDR3 protein is CASSLNQETQYF. In nucleotides, the CDR3 is TGTGCCAGCTCACTAAACCAAGAGACCCAGTACTTC.

The chain uses TRBV5-4 and TRBJ2-7, with D perhaps matching TRBD2 (7 bases). V gave up 1 base and J gave up 6 bases, with 14 bases separating them. This CDR3 is built from 14 residues. Germline assignment: CDR1 SGHNT and CDR2 YYREEE (reference sequence). The CDR3 reads CASSLRGGRTEQYF. For the CDR3, the DNA is TGTGCCAGCAGCTTGAGGGGGGGGCGCACCGAGCAGTACTTC.

The rearrangement uses TRBV27 and TRBJ2-5, with TRBD1 matching 9 bases. The CDR3 consists of 15 residues. The germline V gene encodes CDR1 MNHEY and CDR2 SMNVEV (reference sequence). V shed 4 bases and J 5 bases; nucleotides not matched to a gene: 8. The chain's CDR3 is CASSSSGTGRETQYF. CDR3 sequence (DNA): TGTGCCAGCAGTTCGTCCGGGACAGGGAGGGAGACCCAGTACTTC.

The DNA of the CDR3 is TGCGCCAGCAGGGAAAGAGGGGGTGTGGCTGAAGCTTTCTTT. It codes for CASRERGGVAEAFF. The chain recombines TRBV4-1 with TRBJ1-1; D possibly corresponds to TRBD1 (6 bases). V was trimmed by 6 bases and J by 6 bases, leaving 17 bases between them. Germline assignment: CDR1 MGHRA and CDR2 YSYEKL. The CDR3 loop spans 14 amino acids.

This chain uses TRBV19 with TRBJ2-1; possibly TRBD1 for D (6 bases). This CDR3 contains 15 residues. Germline CDR1 reads LNHDA; CDR2 reads SQIVND (reference sequence). V was clipped by 5 bases and J by 0 bases, with 11 bases between them. The CDR3 DNA reads as TGTGCCAGTAGTTGGACGGACAGCTCCTACAATGAGCAGTTCTTC. It is translated as CASSWTDSSYNEQFF.